A single sample gave rise to the 5 T cell receptor beta chains below, sequenced in a study of blood T cell repertoires in COVID-19. The method was immunoSEQ multiplex PCR; TCRdb's version includes in-frame clones alone and lacks a portion of them. Of 100,000 to 150,000 clones in the sample, under 90% were seen once. The material sequenced was peripheral blood. The receptors shown here come from a woman aged 60-75 years with acute or convalescent COVID-19.

This chain connects TRBV6-1 to TRBJ1-1; 10 positions agree with TRBD1. The CDR3 covers 16 residues. The trim removed 4 bases at V and 3 bases at J, leaving 8 bases unmatched. The germline CDR1 and CDR2 sequences are MNHNS and SASEGT. CDR3 nucleotide sequence: TGTGCCAGCAGTGTTTACCCCGGGACAGGGGACACTGAAGCTTTCTTT. Amino acids: CASSVYPGTGDTEAFF.

The chain couples TRBV5-6 to TRBJ1-1; 7 nucleotides agree with TRBD1. The CDR3 spans 15 residues. CDR1 SGHDT and CDR2 YYEEEE come from the germline V gene. Trimming at V came to 4 bases and at J to 6 bases, leaving 12 bases not matched to a gene. The CDR3 DNA is TGTGCCAGCAGCGGTCCCGGGACAGTAACGGCTGAAGCTTTCTTT. The encoded protein is CASSGPGTVTAEAFF.

This chain uses TRBV3-1 (or the pseudogene TRBV3-2) with TRBJ1-1; 10 nucleotides agree with TRBD1. The CDR3 is 14 residues long. CDR1 is LGHDT and CDR2 is YNNKEL in the germline V gene (reference sequence). The V and J ends lost 2 bases and 4 bases, in that order; junction bases with no gene match: 1. CDR3 DNA sequence: TGTGCCAGCAGCCAAAGGACAGGGGGCACTGAAGCTTTCTTT. Protein product: CASSQRTGGTEAFF.

As DNA, the CDR3 is TGTGCCAGCAGTCCCCGGGGGGCCGTGGATACGCAGTATTTT. As protein: CASSPRGAVDTQYF. The V call is TRBV27, the J call TRBJ2-3; D is perhaps TRBD2 (7 bases). The V gene's germline CDR1 is MNHEY and CDR2 SMNVEV (reference sequence). Trimming left V 5 bases short and J 6 bases short, with 15 bases between. The length of the CDR3 is 14 residues.

This sequence joins TRBV9 and TRBJ1-1; D call uncertain. This CDR3 region has 12 residues. V was cut by 3 bases and J by 9 bases, with 12 bases left in between. CDR1 is SGDLS, CDR2 YYNGEE, per germline. The CDR3 sequence: CASSDFTEQAFF. The CDR3 region has the DNA TGTGCCAGCAGCGACTTCACAGAGCAAGCTTTCTTT.